There are many counts of the clone carrying this T cell receptor beta chain. These data come from a study of T cells in Graves' hyperthyroidism and ophthalmopathy. Authors of the study amplified TCR beta CDR3 regions from RNA transcripts. The HTBI primer set served for first-round RT-PCR of the TCR CDR3. TCRdb independently ran MiXCR on the multiplex PCR reads; one entry per CDR3 protein. The repertoire holds under 350,000 distinct CDR3 sequences, with over 20% as singletons. This sequence originates from a woman aged 50 to 60 with Graves' hyperthyroidism. Sequencing used blood.

Here the CDR3 DNA reads TGTGCCAGCAGTTTAGGGGGGGCCACTGAAGCTTTCTTT. It specifies CASSLGGATEAFF. The chain couples TRBV28 to TRBJ1-1; maybe TRBD1 (6 bases). The CDR3 has 13 residues. Germline assignment: CDR1 MDHEN and CDR2 SYDVKM. The V end lost 2 bases, the J end lost 4 bases, and 8 bases lay between the germline ends. The full variable domain, completed using reference TRBV28 and TRBJ1-1, is DVKVTQSSRYLVKRTGEKVFLECVQDMDHENMFWYRQDPGLGLRLIYFSYDVKMKEKGDIPEGYSVSREKKERFSLILESASTNQTSMYLCASSLGGATEAFFGQGTRLTVV.